The clone carrying this TCR beta chain was recorded a few times. These data come from a study of shared clonotypes between healthy human individuals. Measured with immunoSEQ multiplex PCR; TCRdb has only the in-frame clones, and not every one. The table includes some 480,000 clones, 79% detected once. The CDR3 is 13 residues long. Germline V gene sequence: CDR1 SNHLY, CDR2 FYNNEI. V lost 7 bases and J lost 2, with 9 bases in between. This sequence joins TRBV2 and TRBJ1-5, with D possibly being TRBD1 (6 bases). Sequencing was done on a sample of PBMCs. This clonotype was sampled from a woman in her thirties or forties in good health. Some clones in this sample may be carry-over from other donors' samples. CDR3 coding DNA: TGTGCCAGCAACAGGGTCGGCAATCAGCCCCAGCATTTT. Protein sequence: CASNRVGNQPQHF.